This T cell receptor (beta chain) was obtained from a study of T cell responses to AZD1222 COVID-19 vaccine. The study pooled second doses at about 4 or about 12 weeks. This table comes from immunoSEQ multiplex PCR, and its TCRdb copy is limited to in-frame clones, with some not included. The sample shows roughly 60,000 clones, 60% to 85% of them seen only once. CDR3 length: 13 amino acids. V was clipped by 8 bases and J by 5 bases; unmatched bases: 6. Germline V gene sequence: CDR1 LNHNV, CDR2 YYDKDF (reference sequence). This clone has a single count. This receptor was obtained from an adult who received the AZD1222 COVID-19 vaccine. This chain links TRBV15 with TRBJ2-5; 9 nucleotides line up with TRBD2. Sequencing used peripheral blood, obtained 28 days after the second AZD1222 dose. The CDR3 reads CATAGGRMETQYF. As DNA, the CDR3 is TGTGCCACCGCGGGGGGGCGCATGGAGACCCAGTACTTC. The full variable domain, rest sourced from reference TRBV15 and TRBJ2-5, is DAMVIQNPRYQVTQFGKPVTLSCSQTLNHNVMYWYQQKSSQAPKLLFHYYDKDFNNEADTPDNFQSRRPNTSFCFLDIRSPGLGDTAMYLCATAGGRMETQYFGPGTRLLVL.